These 30 T cell receptor beta chains were all obtained from the same sample, sequenced in a study of Ad26.COV2.S vaccination and SARS-CoV-2 variants. Assay used: immunoSEQ multiplex PCR; TCRdb lists only in-frame clones, some missing. The sample yields 350,000 to 450,000 clones, about 90% seen once. The sample consisted of peripheral blood, taken after recovery from COVID-19. These receptor sequences come from a human donor who had recovered from COVID-19.

The chain couples TRBV25-1 to TRBJ2-1; TRBD1 is a possible D gene (6 bases). This CDR3 has 12 residues. The germline V gene has CDR1 MGHDK and CDR2 SYGVNS. Trimming took 4 bases from V and 8 from J, leaving 9 bases between them. CDR3 residues: CASSGRQDEQFF. The DNA for the CDR3 is TGTGCCAGCAGTGGCAGACAGGATGAGCAGTTCTTC. Full variable domain (rest looked up from reference TRBV25-1 and TRBJ2-1): EADIYQTPRYLVIGTGKKITLECSQTMGHDKMYWYQQDPGMELHLIHYSYGVNSTEKGDLSSESTVSRIRTEHFPLTLESARPSHTSQYLCASSGRQDEQFFGPGTRLTVL.

The rearrangement links TRBV2 to TRBJ2-1; the D is unclear. The CDR3 contains 13 residues. The germline V gene encodes CDR1 SNHLY and CDR2 FYNNEI. Trimming took 1 base from V and 2 from J, leaving 3 bases between them. The CDR3 nucleotides read TGTGCCAGCAGTGAAGGGCCCTACAATGAGCAGTTCTTC. Translating gives CASSEGPYNEQFF.

V and J are TRBV6-5 and TRBJ2-5; 7 bases are shared with TRBD2. The CDR3 is made up of 15 amino acids. CDR1 and CDR2 from the germline V gene are MNHEY and SVGAGI. With V trimmed by 3 bases and J by 1 base, 5 bases remained unmatched. As DNA, the CDR3 is TGTGCCAGCAGTTATTGGGGGGGTACCCAAGAGACCCAGTACTTC. Its protein product is CASSYWGGTQETQYF.

The chain carries TRBV7-9 and TRBJ1-1, with a weak D call TRBD1 (5 bases). Trimming removed 5 bases from V and 0 bases from J, with 16 bases in between. Germline V gene lookup returns CDR1 SEHNR and CDR2 FQNEAQ (reference sequence). The CDR3 contains 16 residues. As DNA, the CDR3 is TGTGCCAGCAGCCCAAGCACATTCAGGGTGAACACTGAAGCTTTCTTT. Its translation: CASSPSTFRVNTEAFF.

This rearrangement joins TRBV19 to TRBJ2-3; 11 bases map to TRBD2. Germline V gene sequence: CDR1 LNHDA, CDR2 SQIVND (reference sequence). Trimming at V came to 3 bases and at J to 9 bases, leaving 8 bases not matched to a gene. This CDR3 comprises 15 residues. CDR3: CASSIGLAGRETQYF. CDR3 DNA sequence: TGTGCCAGTAGTATCGGACTAGCGGGCCGGGAGACGCAGTATTTT.

The chain links TRBV3-1 (or the pseudogene TRBV3-2) to TRBJ1-1; 9 bases are a match to TRBD1. Losses at the gene ends were 1 base for V and 4 bases for J; bases not matched to a gene: 7. The V gene's germline CDR1 is LGHDT and CDR2 YNNKEL (reference sequence). The CDR3 has 16 residues. CDR3 residues: CASSQVTHRGLTEAFF. The DNA of the CDR3 is TGTGCCAGCAGCCAAGTTACGCACAGGGGGCTCACTGAAGCTTTCTTT.

V is TRBV18 and J is TRBJ2-2; TRBD1 matches at 10 bases. This CDR3 spans 17 amino acids. The ends lost 0 bases at V and 4 bases at J; junction bases unmatched: 5. Germline assignment: CDR1 KGHSH and CDR2 LQKENI. The CDR3 coding sequence is TGTGCCAGCTCACCACCCTCGACAGGGGGCCGCACCGGGGAGCTGTTTTTT. Protein: CASSPPSTGGRTGELFF.

The chain couples TRBV24-1 to TRBJ2-1; a weak D match, TRBD1 (6 bases). CDR1 is KGHDR, CDR2 SFDVKD, per germline. V lost 3 bases, J lost 14 bases, and 13 bases lay in between. The CDR3 extends over 12 amino acids. CDR3 coding DNA: TGTGCCACCAGTGATGTACAGGGAATGAAGTTCTTC. It yields the protein CATSDVQGMKFF.

V usage is TRBV13 and J usage is TRBJ1-2; D not resolved. V was cut by 2 bases and J by 8 bases, with 12 bases left in between. The CDR3 is made up of 13 amino acids. Per germline, CDR1 PRHDT and CDR2 FYEKMQ (reference sequence). CDR3 sequence reads: CASSLRSPGGYTF. The CDR3 region has the DNA TGTGCCAGCAGCTTACGCAGCCCGGGAGGCTACACCTTC.

V and J are TRBV4-2 and TRBJ1-1, with 7 bases identical to TRBD1. J was trimmed by 3 bases and V by 2 bases; bases with no gene match: 0. Germline CDR1 is LGHNA and CDR2 is YNFKEQ. This CDR3 comprises 13 residues. The DNA of the CDR3 is TGTGCCAGCAGCCAAACAGGGGACACTGAAGCTTTCTTT. This encodes CASSQTGDTEAFF.

The chain is built from TRBV11-2 and TRBJ1-1; TRBD1 agrees at 8 bases. The CDR3 has 15 amino acids. CDR1 SGHAT and CDR2 FQNNGV come from the germline V gene. V dropped 3 bases and J dropped 4; count of bases not matched to a gene: 7. The CDR3 DNA follows: TGTGCCAGCAGCTTCCCCCCAGGGGGCACCACTGAAGCTTTCTTT. Translated, it gives CASSFPPGGTTEAFF.

The chain couples TRBV29-1 to TRBJ2-1, with a possible D match to TRBD2 (6 bases). Germline values: CDR1 SQVTM, CDR2 ANQGSEA. Trimming removed 3 bases at V and 4 bases at J, with 19 bases between. The CDR3 is made up of 16 amino acids. The CDR3 bases are TGCAGCGTTGATCTGCGGGATAAGCCCAAATACAATGAGCAGTTCTTC. Its protein product is CSVDLRDKPKYNEQFF.

This clone was found once. The J gene is TRBJ2-5, the V gene TRBV4-1; D may be TRBD1 (6 bases). This CDR3 has 14 residues. V gave up 2 bases and J gave up 1 base, with 8 bases separating them. CDR1 is MGHRA and CDR2 is YSYEKL in the germline V gene. The DNA for the CDR3 is TGCGCCAGCAGCCAAACAGGGCTCCAAGAGACCCAGTACTTC. Translated: CASSQTGLQETQYF.

The gene calls are TRBV5-1 and TRBJ2-1; D unclear. The CDR3 runs to 16 residues. Per the germline V gene, CDR1 is SGHRS and CDR2 is YFSETQ. V dropped 2 bases and J dropped 2 bases, with 14 bases sitting between them. CDR3: CASSFGLSPTYNEQFF. The CDR3 bases are TGCGCCAGCAGCTTCGGATTGAGCCCTACCTACAATGAGCAGTTCTTC.

The DNA of the CDR3 is TGTGCCATCAGTTCGGGACAGGGAAGAAACACCATATATTTT. Its protein is CAISSGQGRNTIYF. The gene calls are TRBV10-3 and TRBJ1-3, with TRBD1 matching over 9 bases. The CDR3 length is 14 residues. Germline V gives CDR1 ENHRY, CDR2 SYGVKD. The V gene end was trimmed by 5 bases and the J gene end by 5 bases; junction bases not matched to a gene: 4.

The V and J genes are TRBV7-3 and TRBJ1-1; tentative D call: TRBD1 (5 bases). Looked up from germline, CDR1 is SGHTA and CDR2 is FQGTGA. The CDR3 has 14 amino acids. Trimming cost V 3 bases and J 4 bases, with 12 bases left between them. CDR3 nucleotides: TGTGCCAGCAGCTTCCAGGGAGAGAGCACTGAAGCTTTCTTT. Residues: CASSFQGESTEAFF.

The CDR3 spells CASSSRPGGRGREGDTQYF. In nucleotides, the CDR3 is TGTGCCAGCAGCTCCCGGCCTGGGGGGCGCGGTAGAGAGGGAGATACGCAGTATTTT. The chain uses TRBV5-5 and TRBJ2-3, with D tentatively TRBD1 or TRBD2 (6 bases each). CDR3 length: 19 residues. V dropped 3 bases and J dropped 5 bases, with 28 bases sitting between them. Germline V gene lookup returns CDR1 SGHKS and CDR2 YYEKEE (reference sequence). Looking up the rest from reference TRBV5-5 and TRBJ2-3 gives the full variable domain: DAGVTQSPTHLIKTRGQQVTLRCSPISGHKSVSWYQQVLGQGPQFIFQYYEKEERGRGNFPDRFSARQFPNYSSELNVNALLLGDSALYLCASSSRPGGRGREGDTQYFGPGTRLTVL.

The chain employs TRBV2 and TRBJ1-6, with D perhaps matching TRBD1 (5 bases). V lost 5 bases, J lost 10 bases, and 18 bases lay in between. Germline CDR1 SNHLY, CDR2 FYNNEI. The CDR3 spans 15 residues. This CDR3 is CASSTTGTGRSPLHF. The CDR3 nucleotides read TGTGCCAGCAGTACGACCGGGACCGGGAGGTCACCCCTCCACTTT.

V gene TRBV25-1 combines with J gene TRBJ2-3; 8 nucleotides agree with TRBD2. The CDR3 is 14 residues long. Germline V gene sequence: CDR1 MGHDK, CDR2 SYGVNS. Trimming took 6 bases from V and 1 from J; bases not matched to a gene: 3. For the CDR3, the DNA is TGTGCCAGCAGCTGGCGGGGGGGCACAGATACGCAGTATTTT. Protein: CASSWRGGTDTQYF. The full variable domain, with the rest looked up from reference TRBV25-1 and TRBJ2-3, is EADIYQTPRYLVIGTGKKITLECSQTMGHDKMYWYQQDPGMELHLIHYSYGVNSTEKGDLSSESTVSRIRTEHFPLTLESARPSHTSQYLCASSWRGGTDTQYFGPGTRLTVL.

The DNA for the CDR3 is TGTGCCAGCAGTGAATGGGCAGGGGGGGATGAGCAGTTCTTC. Protein sequence: CASSEWAGGDEQFF. The J gene is TRBJ2-1, the V gene TRBV2, with D perhaps assigned TRBD1 or TRBD2 (7 bases each). The CDR3 loop spans 14 amino acids. Germline values: CDR1 SNHLY, CDR2 FYNNEI. V lost 2 bases to trimming and J lost 8 bases, with 13 bases between them.

The chain uses TRBV9 and TRBJ2-5; 9 positions agree with TRBD2. CDR1 SGDLS and CDR2 YYNGEE come from the germline V gene. This CDR3 has 16 residues. The trim removed 3 bases at V and 4 bases at J, leaving 10 bases unmatched. CDR3 DNA: TGTGCCAGCAGCGCCCTGCGCGGGGGGGCGGGAGAGACCCAGTACTTC. It codes for CASSALRGGAGETQYF. Complete variable domain (other parts from reference TRBV9 and TRBJ2-5): DSGVTQTPKHLITATGQRVTLRCSPRSGDLSVYWYQQSLDQGLQFLIQYYNGEERAKGNILERFSAQQFPDLHSELNLSSLELGDSALYFCASSALRGGAGETQYFGPGTRLLVL.

V gene TRBV19 combines with J gene TRBJ2-5; either TRBD1 or TRBD2 may supply D (6 bases each). This CDR3 is built from 16 residues. V was shortened by 0 bases and J by 4 bases, with 15 bases between the two germline ends. Germline V CDR1 and CDR2: LNHDA, SQIVND (reference sequence). The CDR3 bases are TGTGCCAGTAGTATAGATTGGGGGGCTCAAGGAGAGACCCAGTACTTC. It specifies CASSIDWGAQGETQYF.

The chain links TRBV6-6 to TRBJ2-5; 9 positions agree with TRBD1. The V segment lost 8 bases and the J segment 2 bases; nucleotides outside the gene matches: 6. The CDR3 runs to 14 residues. CDR1 is MNHNY, CDR2 SVGAGI, per germline (reference sequence). CDR3 bases: TGTGCCAGCTCCGACAGGGGGTTACAAGAGACCCAGTACTTC. It specifies CASSDRGLQETQYF.

This rearrangement joins TRBV2 to TRBJ1-3, with D uncertain. Germline V gene lookup returns CDR1 SNHLY and CDR2 FYNNEI. CDR3 length: 15 residues. V lost 4 bases and J 0 bases, leaving 10 bases between the germline ends. The CDR3 DNA is TGTGCCAGCAGTGGGCGGAGCCTCTCTGGAAACACCATATATTTT. This encodes CASSGRSLSGNTIYF.

The chain joins TRBV3-1 (or the pseudogene TRBV3-2) to TRBJ1-1, with 7 bases fitting TRBD1. CDR1 LGHDT and CDR2 YNNKEL come from the germline V gene (reference sequence). The CDR3 spans 15 residues. With V trimmed by 4 bases and J by 0 bases, 5 bases remained unmatched. The CDR3 DNA follows: TGTGCCAGCAGCCCCGAGGGACAGTTGAACACTGAAGCTTTCTTT. Translating it yields CASSPEGQLNTEAFF.

The chain joins TRBV5-1 to TRBJ2-1; D is unresolved. The CDR3 has 17 amino acids. Germline CDR1 and CDR2: SGHRS and YFSETQ. Trimming removed 4 bases from V and 8 bases from J, with 25 bases in between. CDR3 protein: CASSLPSDTRPLDEQFF. CDR3 in DNA: TGCGCCAGCAGCCTCCCCTCAGATACCCGGCCGCTCGATGAGCAGTTCTTC.

The rearrangement links TRBV5-6 to TRBJ2-4; no clear D gene. This CDR3 contains 11 residues. The ends were cut back, 4 bases at V and 8 bases at J, with 7 bases in the middle. CDR1 and CDR2 (germline): SGHDT, YYEEEE. CDR3 sequence: CASSLSDIQYF. The DNA for the CDR3 is TGTGCCAGCAGCCTGTCAGACATTCAGTACTTC.

The chain uses TRBV6-5 and TRBJ1-6, with TRBD1 identical over 9 bases. The CDR3 totals 14 residues. With V trimmed by 6 bases and J by 8 bases, 5 bases remained unmatched. CDR1 is MNHEY and CDR2 is SVGAGI in the germline V gene. CDR3 loop: CASRTGTGYSPLHF. The DNA of the CDR3 is TGTGCCAGCAGGACCGGGACAGGGTATTCACCCCTCCACTTT.

The rearrangement joins TRBV2 to TRBJ2-5; D ambiguous. Germline loops: CDR1 SNHLY, CDR2 FYNNEI. V was pared by 7 bases and J by 0 bases, with 3 bases between. CDR3 length equals 11 residues. The CDR3 region is CASNYQETQYF. CDR3 nucleotide sequence: TGTGCCAGCAACTACCAAGAGACCCAGTACTTC.

This clone came up once. The rearrangement uses TRBV7-9 and TRBJ2-3; 10 bases are shared with TRBD2. Looked up from germline, CDR1 is SEHNR and CDR2 is FQNEAQ (reference sequence). This CDR3 region has 17 residues. The V and J ends lost 5 bases and 2 bases, in that order; junction bases with no gene match: 10. The CDR3 DNA reads as TGTGCCAGCAGCCGCGGGGTAGCGGGGGGACCCACAGATACGCAGTATTTT. It specifies CASSRGVAGGPTDTQYF.